This T cell receptor (beta chain) was captured by sequencing in a study of T cell responses to AZD1222 COVID-19 vaccine. Findings of the study overall: Spike-spanning, vaccine-associated CD4 TCRs were dominant at 160-218 and 743-854. It should be noted that donors were predominantly white British and more often female, and clonal diversity was possibly underestimated.

The repertoire was sequenced with immunoSEQ multiplex PCR; TCRdb's copy has only in-frame clones and lacks some. The sample has about 120,000 clones, approximately 89% seen once. Comments on this clone: Antigen unknown.

The material was peripheral blood, obtained on day 0 of AZD1222 vaccination. The source is an adult in good health.

The CDR3 DNA is TGTGCCAGCAGTTTGCTGGGGGCCTACGAGCAGTACTTC. It translates to CASSLLGAYEQYF. V and J are TRBV12-3 or TRBV12-4 and TRBJ2-7, with D possibly called TRBD1 or TRBD2 (5 bases each). Between the trimmed V and J ends, which lost 3 bases and 2 bases, there was a span of 8 bases. This CDR3 is 13 amino acids long.